These 11 T cell receptor beta chains originate from one sample sequenced in a study of T cells after yellow fever vaccination. TCRdb re-derived calls from the 5' RACE reads in MiXCR, one entry per CDR3 protein. The table has about 240,000 distinct CDR3 sequences, approximately 3.5% seen once. The starting material was PBMCs, obtained 15 days after the yellow fever booster vaccination. The receptors originated from a man aged 18 to 30 who received the YFV17D yellow fever vaccine.

This clonotype was detected ten times or more. The chain employs TRBV12-3 or TRBV12-4 and TRBJ2-1; D call uncertain. The CDR3 has 12 amino acids. With 5 bases removed from V and 4 bases from J, the gap between germline ends came to 6 bases. CDR3 loop: CASSRAYNEQFF. The CDR3 region has the DNA TGTGCCAGCAGTAGGGCGTACAATGAGCAGTTCTTC.

At least ten counts were recorded for this clonotype. The rearrangement joins TRBV6-5 to TRBJ2-7; the D gene is possibly TRBD1 (6 bases). V lost 6 bases and J lost 6, with 12 bases in between. There are 12 residues in the CDR3. The germline gives CDR1 MNHEY, CDR2 SVGAGI. The CDR3, as DNA: TGTGCCAGCAGCCCAGGGGCTGGCGAGCAGTACGTC. Protein product: CASSPGAGEQYV.

This clonotype was counted at least ten times. The chain uses TRBV29-1 and TRBJ2-2, with TRBD1 matching over 9 bases. This CDR3 region has 14 residues. The ends lost 7 bases at V and 6 bases at J; junction bases unmatched: 9. Per germline, CDR1 SQVTM and CDR2 ANQGSEA. CDR3 bases: TGCAGCGCGGGGGGACAGGGTTTAGCCGGGGAGCTGTTTTTT. It codes for CSAGGQGLAGELFF.

This clonotype was recorded many times. V and J are TRBV7-2 and TRBJ1-5; D uncertain. Germline V lookup: CDR1 SGHTA, CDR2 FQGNSA. The CDR3 runs to 14 residues. V shed 2 bases and J shed 1 base, with 6 bases lying between them. CDR3 sequence: CASSLYKSNQPQHF. The CDR3 coding sequence is TGTGCCAGCAGCTTATACAAGAGCAATCAGCCCCAGCATTTT. Full variable domain (rest looked up from reference TRBV7-2 and TRBJ1-5): GAGVSQSPSNKVTEKGKDVELRCDPISGHTALYWYRQSLGQGLEFLIYFQGNSAPDKSGLPSDRFSAERTGGSVSTLTIQRTQQEDSAVYLCASSLYKSNQPQHFGDGTRLSIL.

This clonotype came up many times. The V and J genes are TRBV20-1 and TRBJ2-3; 13 bases are shared with TRBD2. CDR1 and CDR2 (germline): DFQATT, SNEGSKA (reference sequence). The trim removed 6 bases at V and 2 bases at J, leaving 11 bases unmatched. This CDR3 is 17 amino acids long. CDR3 bases: TGCAGTGCCGACCCAACGACTAGCGGGGGGCCCACAGATACGCAGTATTTT. As protein: CSADPTTSGGPTDTQYF.

Many counts were recorded for this clonotype. The germline gene is not matched at one end of the junction; a read error may be the cause. The genes are TRBV7-7 and TRBJ2-2, with 8 nucleotides matching TRBD2. Germline V CDR1 and CDR2: SSHAT, FNYEAQ (reference sequence). This CDR3 is built from 15 residues. CDR3 sequence reads: CASSPAGVNTGELFF. CDR3 DNA: TGTGCTAGCAGCCCAGCGGGGGTGAACACCGGGGAGCTGTTTTTT. The complete variable domain, with remaining parts taken from reference TRBV7-7 and TRBJ2-2, reads GAGVSQSPRYKVTKRGQDVTLRCDPISSHATLYWYQQALGQGPEFLTYFNYEAQPDKSGLPSDRFSAERPEGSISTLTIQRTEQRDSAMYRCASSPAGVNTGELFFGEGSRLTVL.

This clonotype was recorded many times. The J gene is TRBJ2-7, the V gene TRBV7-9; no clear D gene. This CDR3 spans 15 amino acids. Trimming took off 1 base at V and 3 bases at J, with 13 bases between the two ends. CDR1 and CDR2 (germline): SEHNR, FQNEAQ (reference sequence). The CDR3 here is CASSLEGRVNYEQYF. The CDR3, as DNA: TGTGCCAGCAGCTTAGAAGGGCGCGTGAACTACGAGCAGTACTTC. The complete variable domain, with remaining parts taken from reference TRBV7-9 and TRBJ2-7, reads DTGVSQNPRHKITKRGQNVTFRCDPISEHNRLYWYRQTLGQGPEFLTYFQNEAQLEKSRLLSDRFSAERPKGSFSTLEIQRTEQGDSAMYLCASSLEGRVNYEQYFGPGTRLTVT.

Only a few counts were recorded for this clonotype. V gene TRBV20-1 combines with J gene TRBJ1-2, with D hard to call. V was cut by 4 bases and J by 0 bases, with 9 bases left in between. Germline-derived CDR1 and CDR2 are DFQATT and SNEGSKA (reference sequence). This CDR3 spans 13 amino acids. The CDR3 DNA is TGCAGTGCTATCCTTGGATCTAACTATGGCTACACCTTC. Protein sequence: CSAILGSNYGYTF.

This clonotype was seen at least ten times. The chain links TRBV12-3 or TRBV12-4 to TRBJ2-3; TRBD1 matches at 8 bases. CDR3 length equals 14 residues. The J segment lost 3 bases and the V segment lost 8 bases, leaving 7 bases of the junction unmatched. DNA for the CDR3: TGTGCCAGCGGTGGACAGGGAATAACAGATACGCAGTATTTT. Its translation: CASGGQGITDTQYF.

This clonotype was picked up many times. Here the CDR3 DNA reads TGTGCCAGCAGCTTAGTCGGCCCCCCATACGGGACAGATACGCAGTATTTT. Translating gives CASSLVGPPYGTDTQYF. The chain combines TRBV7-2 with TRBJ2-3; D is ambiguous. The CDR3 runs to 17 residues. V was trimmed by 1 base and J by 3 bases, leaving 17 bases between them. Germline V gives CDR1 SGHTA, CDR2 FQGNSA.

In its sample, this clonotype was seen many times. The V call is TRBV20-1, the J call TRBJ2-5; 8 bases map to TRBD2. V lost 3 bases and J lost 1; bases outside the gene matches: 7. This CDR3 is built from 15 residues. CDR1 and CDR2 (germline): DFQATT, SNEGSKA (reference sequence). DNA for the CDR3: TGCAGTGCTAGTGGCAGCGGGGGTGGCCAAGAGACCCAGTACTTC. Its protein is CSASGSGGGQETQYF.